The clone carrying this T cell receptor (beta chain) was recorded once. Antigen: not known. This CDR3 contains 14 residues. Looked up from germline, CDR1 is SGHNT and CDR2 is YYREEE (reference sequence). V lost 1 base and J lost 3; bases outside the gene matches: 4. This specimen belongs to a study of cytomegalovirus exposure and HLA in healthy donors. Study-level points and caveats: A previous analysis found most TCR beta V segments productive roughly 90% or roughly 30% of the time. Across donors, presence/absence analyses took sequencing depth to be roughly uniform. A later analysis reported that several of the most significant clusters appeared to be linked to common viral pathogens, among them Epstein-Barr virus.

The PCR used 60 Vbeta and 13 Jbeta primers. Clones were read by immunoSEQ multiplex PCR, and TCRdb kept only the in-frame ones, dropping some. Of fewer than 200,000 clones in the sample, 75% to 80% were seen once. Material for sequencing was PBMCs. This rearrangement joins TRBV5-4 to TRBJ2-7; 7 nucleotides agree with TRBD1. This clonotype originated in a man aged 40-49 years in good health and CMV-seropositive. The CDR3 DNA reads TGTGCCAGCAGCTTGTCAGGGGGAGTCTACGAGCAGTACTTC. Protein sequence: CASSLSGGVYEQYF.